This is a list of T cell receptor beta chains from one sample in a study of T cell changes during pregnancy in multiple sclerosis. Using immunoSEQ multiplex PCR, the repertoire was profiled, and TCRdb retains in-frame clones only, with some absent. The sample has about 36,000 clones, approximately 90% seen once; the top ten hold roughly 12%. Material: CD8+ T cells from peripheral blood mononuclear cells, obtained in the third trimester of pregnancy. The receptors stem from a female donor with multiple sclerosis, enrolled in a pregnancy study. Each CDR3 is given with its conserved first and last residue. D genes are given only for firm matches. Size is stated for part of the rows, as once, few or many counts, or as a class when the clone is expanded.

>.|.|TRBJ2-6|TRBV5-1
CASSLSGAGANVLTF
TGCGCCAGCAGCTTGTCAGGGGCTGGGGCCAACGTCCTGACTTTC
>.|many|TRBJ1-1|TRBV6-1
CASSDRENTEAFF
TGTGCCAGCAGTGACAGGGAAAACACTGAAGCTTTCTTT
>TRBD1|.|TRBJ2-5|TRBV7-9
CASSALDRERETQYF
TGTGCCAGCAGCGCACTGGACAGGGAACGAGAGACCCAGTACTTC
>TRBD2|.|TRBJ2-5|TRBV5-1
CASSVSSGTQETQYF
TGCGCCAGCAGCGTCTCTAGCGGGACCCAAGAGACCCAGTACTTC
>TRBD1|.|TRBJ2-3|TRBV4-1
CASSHATGRSDTQYF
TGCGCCAGCAGCCATGCGACAGGGCGATCAGATACGCAGTATTTT
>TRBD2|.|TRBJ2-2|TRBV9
CASSDLAGGHGGELFF
TGTGCCAGCAGCGATCTAGCGGGGGGGCATGGCGGGGAGCTGTTTTTT
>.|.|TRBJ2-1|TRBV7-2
CASSPDSSYNEQFF
TGTGCCAGCAGCCCGGACAGCTCCTACAATGAGCAGTTCTTC
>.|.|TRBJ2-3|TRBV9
CASSVGGSESTDTQYF
TGTGCCAGCAGCGTAGGAGGTAGCGAAAGCACAGATACGCAGTATTTT
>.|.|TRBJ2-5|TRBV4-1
CASSQTRMETQYF
TGCGCCAGCAGCCAAACCAGGATGGAGACCCAGTACTTC
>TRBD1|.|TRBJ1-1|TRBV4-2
CASRGQGNTEAFF
TGTGCCAGCAGGGGACAGGGGAACACTGAAGCTTTCTTT
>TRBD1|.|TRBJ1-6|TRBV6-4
CASSWGQGANSPLHF
TGTGCCAGCAGTTGGGGACAGGGGGCTAATTCACCCCTCCACTTT
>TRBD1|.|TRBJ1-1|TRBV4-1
CASSQGQGFIGVGKAFF
TGCGCCAGCAGCCAGGGACAGGGGTTCATAGGGGTTGGCAAAGCTTTCTTT
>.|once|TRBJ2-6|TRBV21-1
CASSKDRDRVRGANVLTF
TGTGCCAGCAGCAAAGACCGGGACAGGGTGAGAGGGGCCAACGTCCTGACTTTC
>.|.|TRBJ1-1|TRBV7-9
CASSLISQGGTEAFF
TGTGCCAGCAGCTTGATATCACAGGGAGGGACTGAAGCTTTCTTT
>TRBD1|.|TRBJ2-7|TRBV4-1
CASSQGRGLSYEQYF
TGCGCCAGCAGCCAAGGCAGGGGGCTCTCCTACGAGCAGTACTTC
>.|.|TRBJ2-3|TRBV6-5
CASTRWGGADTQYF
TGTGCCAGCACACGGTGGGGGGGCGCGGATACGCAGTATTTT
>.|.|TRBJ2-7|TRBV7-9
CASSLTGSGYEQYF
TGTGCCAGCAGCTTAACCGGGAGTGGTTACGAGCAGTACTTC
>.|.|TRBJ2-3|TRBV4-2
CASSQDGMASATDTQYF
TGTGCCAGCAGCCAAGATGGGATGGCTAGCGCCACAGATACGCAGTATTTT
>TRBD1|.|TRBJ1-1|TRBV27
CASSNTGGGMNTEAFF
TGTGCCAGCAGTAACACAGGGGGGGGAATGAACACTGAAGCTTTCTTT
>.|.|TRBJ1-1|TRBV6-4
CASRISQGATEAFF
TGTGCCAGCAGAATTTCACAGGGCGCGACTGAAGCTTTCTTT
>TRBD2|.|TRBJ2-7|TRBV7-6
CASSRSSGLAYEQYF
TGTGCCAGCAGCCGGTCTTCGGGACTAGCCTACGAGCAGTACTTC
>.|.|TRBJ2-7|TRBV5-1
CASSLWVRGSYEQYF
TGCGCCAGCAGCTTGTGGGTCAGGGGTTCCTACGAGCAGTACTTC
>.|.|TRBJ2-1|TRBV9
CASSPSALNEQFF
TGTGCCAGCAGCCCCAGCGCCCTAAATGAGCAGTTCTTC
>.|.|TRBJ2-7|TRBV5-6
CASSPGDNYEQYF
TGTGCCAGCAGCCCTGGGGACAACTACGAGCAGTACTTC
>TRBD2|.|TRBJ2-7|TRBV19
CASSISLAGANEQYF
TGTGCCAGTAGTATCAGTCTAGCGGGAGCTAACGAGCAGTACTTC
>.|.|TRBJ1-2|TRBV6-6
CASTSGVYYGYTF
TGTGCCAGCACCTCAGGGGTTTATTATGGCTACACCTTC
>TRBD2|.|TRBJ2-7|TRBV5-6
CASTMGGGYEQYF
TGTGCCAGCACCATGGGGGGGGGCTACGAGCAGTACTTC
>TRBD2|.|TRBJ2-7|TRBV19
CATGSGSGSYEQYF
TGTGCCACCGGAAGCGGGAGTGGTTCCTACGAGCAGTACTTC
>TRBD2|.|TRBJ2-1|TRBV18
CASSPGRVASGYNEQFF
TGTGCCAGCTCACCAGGGCGGGTGGCTAGCGGCTACAATGAGCAGTTCTTC
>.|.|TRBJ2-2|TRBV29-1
CSVKRGLGELFF
TGCAGCGTTAAAAGGGGCCTCGGGGAGCTGTTTTTT
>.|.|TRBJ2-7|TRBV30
CAWSAGLGYEQYF
TGTGCCTGGAGCGCGGGGTTAGGGTACGAGCAGTACTTC
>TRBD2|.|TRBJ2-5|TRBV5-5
CASSQTGLAQETQYF
TGTGCCAGCAGCCAAACCGGACTAGCTCAAGAGACCCAGTACTTC
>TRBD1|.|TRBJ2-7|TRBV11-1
CASSLGGQGYEQYF
TGTGCCAGCAGCTTAGGTGGACAGGGCTACGAGCAGTACTTC
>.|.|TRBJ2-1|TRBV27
CASIAAGSYNEQFF
TGTGCCAGCATCGCGGCGGGGTCTTACAATGAGCAGTTCTTC
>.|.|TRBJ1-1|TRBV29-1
CSVGSTRGGTEAFF
TGCAGCGTTGGATCGACCAGGGGTGGGACTGAAGCTTTCTTT
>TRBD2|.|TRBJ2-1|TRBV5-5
CASGLAGPNEQFF
TGTGCCAGCGGACTAGCGGGACCCAATGAGCAGTTCTTC
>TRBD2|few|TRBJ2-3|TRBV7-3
CASSLTGQTSGGLTDTQYF
TGTGCCAGCAGCTTAACCGGGCAGACTAGCGGAGGCCTCACAGATACGCAGTATTTT
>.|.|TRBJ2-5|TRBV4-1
CASSQGAGLSRQETQYF
TGCGCCAGCAGCCAAGGGGCCGGACTAAGCCGTCAAGAGACCCAGTACTTC
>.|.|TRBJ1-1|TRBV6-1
CASSDHRGGGEAFF
TGTGCCAGCAGTGATCACCGCGGCGGGGGTGAAGCTTTCTTT
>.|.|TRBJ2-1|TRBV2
CASDRGSSYNEQFF
TGTGCCAGCGATAGGGGCTCCTCCTACAATGAGCAGTTCTTC
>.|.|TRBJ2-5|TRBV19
CASSPSEGQETQYF
TGTGCCAGTAGTCCCTCCGAGGGTCAAGAGACCCAGTACTTC
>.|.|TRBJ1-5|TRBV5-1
CASRAGRYPPTGNQPQHF
TGCGCCAGCCGCGCGGGCAGGTATCCACCCACCGGCAATCAGCCCCAGCATTTT
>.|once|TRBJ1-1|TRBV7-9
CASSLAARGQAFF
TGTGCCAGCAGCTTAGCTGCCAGGGGTCAAGCTTTCTTT
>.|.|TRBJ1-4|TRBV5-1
CASRRILTGQSLNLDEKLFF
TGCGCCAGCAGACGGATCCTGACAGGCCAGAGCCTTAACCTCGATGAAAAACTGTTTTTT